This entry is about one TCR beta chain. These data are taken from a study of control samples from healthy donors and cancer patients. The CDR3 runs 11 residues. Trimming cost V 0 bases and J 7 bases, with 7 bases left between them. The germline gives CDR1 SQVTM, CDR2 ANQGSEA. Assay used: immunoSEQ multiplex PCR; TCRdb lists only in-frame clones, some missing. This sample yields 95,000 to 150,000 clones, of which approximately 93% are seen a single time; 7.8% belongs to the top ten. Sequenced input: blood. This receptor was taken from a woman between 18 and 29 years old in good health. V gene TRBV29-1 combines with J gene TRBJ2-7; tentative D call: TRBD2 (5 bases). The CDR3 DNA sequence: TGCAGCGTTGAAGATAGAGGGGAGCAGTACTTC. Translated: CSVEDRGEQYF.